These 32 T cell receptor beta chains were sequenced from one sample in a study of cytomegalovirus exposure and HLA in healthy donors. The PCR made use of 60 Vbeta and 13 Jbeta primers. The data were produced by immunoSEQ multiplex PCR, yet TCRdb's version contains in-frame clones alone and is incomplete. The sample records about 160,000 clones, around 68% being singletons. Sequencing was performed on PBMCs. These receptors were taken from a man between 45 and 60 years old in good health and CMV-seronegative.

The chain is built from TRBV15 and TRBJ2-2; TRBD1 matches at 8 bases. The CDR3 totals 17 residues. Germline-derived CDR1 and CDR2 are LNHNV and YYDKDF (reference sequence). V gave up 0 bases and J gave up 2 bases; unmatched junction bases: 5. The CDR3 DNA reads TGTGCCACCAGCAGAGATCGGACAGGGACAAACACCGGGGAGCTGTTTTTT. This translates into CATSRDRTGTNTGELFF.

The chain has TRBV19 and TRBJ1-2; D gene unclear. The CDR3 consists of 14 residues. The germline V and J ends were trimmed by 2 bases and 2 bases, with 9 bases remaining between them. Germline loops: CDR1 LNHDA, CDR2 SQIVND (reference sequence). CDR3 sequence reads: CASSIPGLNYGYTF. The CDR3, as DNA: TGTGCCAGTAGTATACCCGGACTGAACTATGGCTACACCTTC.

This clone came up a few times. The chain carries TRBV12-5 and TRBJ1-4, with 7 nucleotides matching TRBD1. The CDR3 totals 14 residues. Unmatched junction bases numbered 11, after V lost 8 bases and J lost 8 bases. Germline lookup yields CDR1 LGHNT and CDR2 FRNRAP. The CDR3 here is CASRGRQGTEKLFF. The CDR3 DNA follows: TGTGCTAGTAGGGGCCGACAGGGAACCGAAAAACTGTTTTTT.

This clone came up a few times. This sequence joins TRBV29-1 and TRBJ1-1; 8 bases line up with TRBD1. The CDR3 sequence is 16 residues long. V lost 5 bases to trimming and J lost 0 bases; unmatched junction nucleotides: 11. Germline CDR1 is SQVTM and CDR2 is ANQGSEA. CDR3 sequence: CSVTTGDPFMNTEAFF. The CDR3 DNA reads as TGCAGCGTTACGACAGGGGACCCTTTTATGAACACTGAAGCTTTCTTT.

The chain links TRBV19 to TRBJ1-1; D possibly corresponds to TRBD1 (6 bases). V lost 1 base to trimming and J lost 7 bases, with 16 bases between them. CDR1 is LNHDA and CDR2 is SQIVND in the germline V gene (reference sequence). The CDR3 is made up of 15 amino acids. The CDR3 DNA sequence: TGTGCCAGTAGTATAGCCGCCGGGACAAGAAATGAAGCTTTCTTT. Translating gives CASSIAAGTRNEAFF.

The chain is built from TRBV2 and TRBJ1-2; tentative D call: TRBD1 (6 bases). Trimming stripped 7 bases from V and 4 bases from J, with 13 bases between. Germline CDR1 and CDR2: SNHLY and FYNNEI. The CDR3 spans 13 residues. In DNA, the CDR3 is TGTGCCAGCAACCAGGGGTCGAGCTATGGCTACACCTTC. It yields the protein CASNQGSSYGYTF. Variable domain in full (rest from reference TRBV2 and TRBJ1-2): EPEVTQTPSHQVTQMGQEVILRCVPISNHLYFYWYRQILGQKVEFLVSFYNNEISEKSEIFDDQFSVERPDGSNFTLKIRSTKLEDSAMYFCASNQGSSYGYTFGSGTRLTVV.

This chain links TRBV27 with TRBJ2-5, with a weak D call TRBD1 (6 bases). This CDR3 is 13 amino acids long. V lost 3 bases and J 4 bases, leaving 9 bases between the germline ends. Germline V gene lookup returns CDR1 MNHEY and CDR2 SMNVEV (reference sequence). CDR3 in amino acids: CASSLTGTETQYF. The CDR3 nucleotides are TGTGCCAGCAGTTTGACAGGAACAGAGACCCAGTACTTC.

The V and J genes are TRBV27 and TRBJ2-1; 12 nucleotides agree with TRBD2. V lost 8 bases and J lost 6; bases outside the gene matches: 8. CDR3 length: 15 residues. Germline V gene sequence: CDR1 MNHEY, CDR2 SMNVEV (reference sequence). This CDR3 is CASGRLAGGTNEQFF. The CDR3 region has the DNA TGTGCCAGCGGACGCCTAGCGGGGGGGACCAATGAGCAGTTCTTC.

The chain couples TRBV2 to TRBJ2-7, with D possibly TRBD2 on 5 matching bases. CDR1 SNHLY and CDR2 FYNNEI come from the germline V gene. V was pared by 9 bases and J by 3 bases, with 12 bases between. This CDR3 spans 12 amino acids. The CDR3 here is CASGMDFYEQYF. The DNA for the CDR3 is TGTGCCAGTGGCATGGACTTCTACGAGCAGTACTTC.

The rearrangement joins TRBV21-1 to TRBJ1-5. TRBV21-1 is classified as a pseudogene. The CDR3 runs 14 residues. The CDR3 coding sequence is TGTGCCAGCAGCAAAAAGGAAGGCCGGGAACCCCAGCATTTT. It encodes CASSKKEGREPQHF.

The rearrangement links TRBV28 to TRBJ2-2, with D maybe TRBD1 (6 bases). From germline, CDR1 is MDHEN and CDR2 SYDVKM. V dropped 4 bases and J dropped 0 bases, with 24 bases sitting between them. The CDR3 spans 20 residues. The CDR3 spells CASSYIGFGRGAANTGELFF. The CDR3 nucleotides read TGTGCCAGCAGTTATATAGGGTTTGGCAGGGGCGCCGCGAACACCGGGGAGCTGTTTTTT. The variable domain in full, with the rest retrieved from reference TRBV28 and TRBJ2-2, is DVKVTQSSRYLVKRTGEKVFLECVQDMDHENMFWYRQDPGLGLRLIYFSYDVKMKEKGDIPEGYSVSREKKERFSLILESASTNQTSMYLCASSYIGFGRGAANTGELFFGEGSRLTVL.

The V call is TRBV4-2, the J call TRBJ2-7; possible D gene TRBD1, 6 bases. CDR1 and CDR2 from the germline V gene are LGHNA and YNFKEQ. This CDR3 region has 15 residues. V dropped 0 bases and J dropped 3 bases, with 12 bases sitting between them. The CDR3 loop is CASSQDNRVIYEQYF. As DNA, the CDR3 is TGTGCCAGCAGCCAAGATAACAGGGTTATCTACGAGCAGTACTTC.

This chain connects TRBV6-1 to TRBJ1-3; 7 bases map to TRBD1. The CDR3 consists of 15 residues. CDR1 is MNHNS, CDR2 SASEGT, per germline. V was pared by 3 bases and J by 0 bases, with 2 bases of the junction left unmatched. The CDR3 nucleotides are TGTGCCAGCAGTGAGCAGGGGGGCTCTGGAAACACCATATATTTT. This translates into CASSEQGGSGNTIYF.

This CDR3 reads CSAGTNPHNEQFF. CDR3 bases: TGCAGCGCCGGGACAAACCCTCACAATGAGCAGTTCTTC. The rearrangement links TRBV29-1 to TRBJ2-1, with TRBD1 as a possible D gene (6 bases). CDR3 length equals 13 residues. Germline-derived CDR1 and CDR2 are SQVTM and ANQGSEA. V lost 7 bases and J 5 bases, leaving 15 bases between the germline ends.

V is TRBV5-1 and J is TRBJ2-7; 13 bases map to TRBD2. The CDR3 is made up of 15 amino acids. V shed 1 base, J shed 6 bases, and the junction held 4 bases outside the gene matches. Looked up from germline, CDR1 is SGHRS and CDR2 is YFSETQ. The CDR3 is CASSLQTSGGFEQYF. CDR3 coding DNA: TGCGCCAGCAGCTTGCAGACTAGCGGGGGGTTCGAGCAGTACTTC.

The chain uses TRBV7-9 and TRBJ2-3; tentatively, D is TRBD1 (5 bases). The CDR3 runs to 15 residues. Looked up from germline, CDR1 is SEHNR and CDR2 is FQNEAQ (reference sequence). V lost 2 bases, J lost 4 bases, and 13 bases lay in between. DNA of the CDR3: TGTGCCAGCAGCTTAAGGGCAGGGCCGGCAGATACGCAGTATTTT. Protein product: CASSLRAGPADTQYF.

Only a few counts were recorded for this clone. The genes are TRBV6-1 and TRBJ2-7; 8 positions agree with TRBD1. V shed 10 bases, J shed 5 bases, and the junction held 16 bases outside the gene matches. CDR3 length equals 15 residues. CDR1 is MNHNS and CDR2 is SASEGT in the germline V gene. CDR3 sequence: CATGRGDRGSHEQYF. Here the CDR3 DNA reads TGTGCCACCGGAAGGGGCGACAGGGGTTCCCACGAGCAGTACTTC.

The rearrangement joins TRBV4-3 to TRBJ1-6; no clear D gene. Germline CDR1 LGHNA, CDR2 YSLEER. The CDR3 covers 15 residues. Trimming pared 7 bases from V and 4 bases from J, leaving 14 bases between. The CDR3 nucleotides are TGCGCCAGCAAATCAGCGACTGCTTATAATTCACCCCTCCACTTT. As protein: CASKSATAYNSPLHF.

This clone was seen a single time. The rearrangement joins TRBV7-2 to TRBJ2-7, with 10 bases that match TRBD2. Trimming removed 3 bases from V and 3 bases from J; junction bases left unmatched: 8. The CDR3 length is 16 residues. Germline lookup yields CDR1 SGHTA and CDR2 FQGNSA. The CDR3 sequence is CASSFRSGTSVYEQYF. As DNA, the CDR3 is TGTGCCAGCAGCTTTCGTTCCGGGACTAGCGTCTACGAGCAGTACTTC. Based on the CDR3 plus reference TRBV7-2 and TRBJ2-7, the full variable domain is GAGVSQSPSNKVTEKGKDVELRCDPISGHTALYWYRQSLGQGLEFLIYFQGNSAPDKSGLPSDRFSAERTGGSVSTLTIQRTQQEDSAVYLCASSFRSGTSVYEQYFGPGTRLTVT.

In DNA, the CDR3 is TGCGCCAGCAGCTTGGAAGGGACAGGGGGCAACGAGCAGTACTTC. Translated: CASSLEGTGGNEQYF. The chain uses TRBV5-1 and TRBJ2-7; 12 bases are a match to TRBD1. Germline CDR1 reads SGHRS; CDR2 reads YFSETQ. The CDR3 is 15 amino acids. The V gene end was trimmed by 0 bases and the J gene end by 5 bases; junction bases not matched to a gene: 3.

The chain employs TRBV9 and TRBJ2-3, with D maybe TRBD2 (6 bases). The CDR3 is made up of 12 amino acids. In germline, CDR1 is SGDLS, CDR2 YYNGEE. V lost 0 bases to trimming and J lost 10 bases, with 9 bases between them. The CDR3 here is CASSVEEGAQYF. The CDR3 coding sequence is TGTGCCAGCAGCGTAGAGGAGGGCGCGCAGTATTTT.

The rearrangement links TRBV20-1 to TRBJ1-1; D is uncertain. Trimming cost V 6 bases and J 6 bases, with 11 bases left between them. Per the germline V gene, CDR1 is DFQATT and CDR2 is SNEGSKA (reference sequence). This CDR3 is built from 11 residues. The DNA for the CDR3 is TGCAGTGCCGCGAGAGTTTCTGAAGCTTTCTTT. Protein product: CSAARVSEAFF.

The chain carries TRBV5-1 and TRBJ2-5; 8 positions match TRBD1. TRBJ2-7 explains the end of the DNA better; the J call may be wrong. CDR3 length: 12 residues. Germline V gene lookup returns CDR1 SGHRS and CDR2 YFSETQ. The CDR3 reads CASSQDRAEQYF. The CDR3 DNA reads TGCGCCAGCAGCCAGGACAGGGCCGAGCAGTACTTC.

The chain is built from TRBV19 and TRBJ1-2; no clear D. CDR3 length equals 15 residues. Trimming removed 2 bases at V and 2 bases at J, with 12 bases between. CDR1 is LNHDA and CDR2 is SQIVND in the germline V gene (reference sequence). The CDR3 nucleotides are TGTGCCAGTAGTATAATCTGGGAGACCAACTATGGCTACACCTTC. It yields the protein CASSIIWETNYGYTF. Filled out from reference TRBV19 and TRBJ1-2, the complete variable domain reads DGGITQSPKYLFRKEGQNVTLSCEQNLNHDAMYWYRQDPGQGLRLIYYSQIVNDFQKGDIAEGYSVSREKKESFPLTVTSAQKNPTAFYLCASSIIWETNYGYTFGSGTRLTVV.

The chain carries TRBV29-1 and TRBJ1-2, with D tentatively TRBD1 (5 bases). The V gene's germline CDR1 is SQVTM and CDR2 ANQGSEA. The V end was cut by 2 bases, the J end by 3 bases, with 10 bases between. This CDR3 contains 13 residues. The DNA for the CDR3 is TGCAGCGTTGAATCCGGGACTTACTATGGCTACACCTTC. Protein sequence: CSVESGTYYGYTF.

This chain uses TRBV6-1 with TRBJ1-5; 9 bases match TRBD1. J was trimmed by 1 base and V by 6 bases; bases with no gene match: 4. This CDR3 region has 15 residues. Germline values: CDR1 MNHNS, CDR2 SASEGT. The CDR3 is CASRPQGASNQPQHF. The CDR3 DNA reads TGTGCCAGCAGGCCACAGGGGGCGAGCAATCAGCCCCAGCATTTT.

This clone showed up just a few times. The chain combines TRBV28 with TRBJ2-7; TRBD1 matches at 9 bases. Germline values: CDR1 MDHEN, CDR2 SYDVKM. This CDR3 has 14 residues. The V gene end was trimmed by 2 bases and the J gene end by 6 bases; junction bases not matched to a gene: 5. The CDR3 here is CASSLDRGGSEQYF. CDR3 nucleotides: TGTGCCAGCAGTTTAGACAGGGGGGGCTCCGAGCAGTACTTC.

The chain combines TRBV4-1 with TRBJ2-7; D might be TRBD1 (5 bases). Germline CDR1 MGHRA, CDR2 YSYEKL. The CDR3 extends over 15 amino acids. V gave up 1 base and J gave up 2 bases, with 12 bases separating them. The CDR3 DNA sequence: TGCGCCAGCAGCCAAGCTCCGACAGAAGCCTACGAGCAGTACTTC. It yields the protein CASSQAPTEAYEQYF.

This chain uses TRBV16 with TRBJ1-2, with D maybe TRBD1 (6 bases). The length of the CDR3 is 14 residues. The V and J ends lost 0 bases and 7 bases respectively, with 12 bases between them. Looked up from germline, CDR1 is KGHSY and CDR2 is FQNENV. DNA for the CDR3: TGTGCCAGCAGCCAATCTTCACAGGGTTCTGGCTACACCTTC. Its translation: CASSQSSQGSGYTF.

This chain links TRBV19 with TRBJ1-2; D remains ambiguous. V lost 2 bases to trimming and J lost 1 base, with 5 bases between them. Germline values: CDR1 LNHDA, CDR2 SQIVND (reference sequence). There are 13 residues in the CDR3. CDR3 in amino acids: CASSITDNYGYTF. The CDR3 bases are TGTGCCAGTAGTATAACAGATAACTATGGCTACACCTTC.

CDR3 protein: CASSLRDRVNSPLHF. The CDR3 DNA is TGTGCCAGCAGTTTAAGGGACAGAGTTAATTCACCCCTCCACTTT. The V and J genes are TRBV27 and TRBJ1-6; 7 bases agree with TRBD1. The CDR3 spans 15 residues. V was clipped by 2 bases and J by 6 bases; unmatched bases: 4. Germline V gene lookup returns CDR1 MNHEY and CDR2 SMNVEV (reference sequence).

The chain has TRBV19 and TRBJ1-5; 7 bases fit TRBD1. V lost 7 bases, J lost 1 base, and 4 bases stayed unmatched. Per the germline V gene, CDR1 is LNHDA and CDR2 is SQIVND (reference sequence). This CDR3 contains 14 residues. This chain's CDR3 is CASKQGLSNQPQHF. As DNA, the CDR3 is TGTGCCAGTAAACAGGGGTTAAGCAATCAGCCCCAGCATTTT.